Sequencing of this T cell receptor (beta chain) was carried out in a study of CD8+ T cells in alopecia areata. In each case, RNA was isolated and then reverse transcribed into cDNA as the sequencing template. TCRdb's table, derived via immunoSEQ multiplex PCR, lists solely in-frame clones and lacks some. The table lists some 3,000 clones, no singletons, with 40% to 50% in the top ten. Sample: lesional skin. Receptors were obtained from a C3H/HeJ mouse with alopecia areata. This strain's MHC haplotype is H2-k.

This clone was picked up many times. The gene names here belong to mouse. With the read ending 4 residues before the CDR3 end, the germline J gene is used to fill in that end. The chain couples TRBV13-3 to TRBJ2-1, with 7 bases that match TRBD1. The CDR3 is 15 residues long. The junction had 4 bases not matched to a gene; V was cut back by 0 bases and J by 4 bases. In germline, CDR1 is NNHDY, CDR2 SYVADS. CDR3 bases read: TGTGCCAGCAGTGATGCCCCGGGACAGTATGCT. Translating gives CASSDAPGQYA. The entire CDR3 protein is CASSDAPGQYAEQFF.